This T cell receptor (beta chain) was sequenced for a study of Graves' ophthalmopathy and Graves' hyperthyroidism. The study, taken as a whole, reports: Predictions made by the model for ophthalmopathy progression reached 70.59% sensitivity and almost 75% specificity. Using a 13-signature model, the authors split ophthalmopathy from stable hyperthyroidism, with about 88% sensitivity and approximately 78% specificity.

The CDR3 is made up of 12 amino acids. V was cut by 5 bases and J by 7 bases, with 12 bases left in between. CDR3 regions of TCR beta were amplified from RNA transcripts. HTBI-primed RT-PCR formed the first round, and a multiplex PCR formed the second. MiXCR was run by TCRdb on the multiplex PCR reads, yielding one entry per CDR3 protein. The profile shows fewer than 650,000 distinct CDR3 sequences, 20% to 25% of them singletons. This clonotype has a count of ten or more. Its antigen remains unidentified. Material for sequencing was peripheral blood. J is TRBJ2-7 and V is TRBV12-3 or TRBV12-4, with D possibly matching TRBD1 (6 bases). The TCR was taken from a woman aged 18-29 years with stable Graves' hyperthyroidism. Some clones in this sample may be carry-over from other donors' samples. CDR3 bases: TGTGCCAGCAGTCACTTAAGGGGGGAGCAGTACTTC. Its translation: CASSHLRGEQYF.